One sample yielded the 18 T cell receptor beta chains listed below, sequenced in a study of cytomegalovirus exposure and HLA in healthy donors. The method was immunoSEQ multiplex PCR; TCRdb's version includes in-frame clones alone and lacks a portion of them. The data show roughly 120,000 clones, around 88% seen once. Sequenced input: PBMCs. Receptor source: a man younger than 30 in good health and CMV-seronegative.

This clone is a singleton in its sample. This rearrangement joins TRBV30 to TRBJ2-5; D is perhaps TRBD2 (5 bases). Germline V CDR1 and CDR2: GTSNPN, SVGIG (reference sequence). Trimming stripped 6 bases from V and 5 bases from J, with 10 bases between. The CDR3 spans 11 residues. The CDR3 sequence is CACRTFETQYF. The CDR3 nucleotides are TGTGCCTGTAGGACTTTTGAGACCCAGTACTTC.

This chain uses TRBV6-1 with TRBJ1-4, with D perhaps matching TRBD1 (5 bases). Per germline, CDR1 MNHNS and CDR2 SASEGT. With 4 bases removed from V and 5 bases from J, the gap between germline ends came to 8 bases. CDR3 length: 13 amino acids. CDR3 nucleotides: TGTGCCAGCAGTGCGCAGGGAAATGAAAAACTGTTTTTT. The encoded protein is CASSAQGNEKLFF.

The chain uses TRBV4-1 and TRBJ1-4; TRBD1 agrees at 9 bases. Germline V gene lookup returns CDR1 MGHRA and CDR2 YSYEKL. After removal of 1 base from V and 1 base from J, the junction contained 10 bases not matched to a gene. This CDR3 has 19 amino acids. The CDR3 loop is CASSQVHRGRDETNEKLFF. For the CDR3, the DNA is TGCGCCAGCAGCCAAGTCCACAGGGGGCGAGATGAAACTAATGAAAAACTGTTTTTT.

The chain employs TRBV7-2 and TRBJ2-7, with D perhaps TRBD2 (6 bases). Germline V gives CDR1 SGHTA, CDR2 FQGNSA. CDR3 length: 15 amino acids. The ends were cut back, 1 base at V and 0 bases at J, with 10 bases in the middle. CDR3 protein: CASSLESGSSYEQYF. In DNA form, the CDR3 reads TGTGCCAGCAGCTTAGAGTCCGGGAGCTCCTACGAGCAGTACTTC.

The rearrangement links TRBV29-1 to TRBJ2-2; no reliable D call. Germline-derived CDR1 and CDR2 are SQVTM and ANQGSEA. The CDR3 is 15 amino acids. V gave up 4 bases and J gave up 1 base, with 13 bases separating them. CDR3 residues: CSVAPVPGNTGELFF. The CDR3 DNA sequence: TGCAGCGTTGCCCCAGTGCCAGGGAACACCGGGGAGCTGTTTTTT.

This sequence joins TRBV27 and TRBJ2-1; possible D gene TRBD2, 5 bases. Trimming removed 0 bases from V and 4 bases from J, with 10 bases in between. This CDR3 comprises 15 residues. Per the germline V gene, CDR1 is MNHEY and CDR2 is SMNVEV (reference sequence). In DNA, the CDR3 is TGTGCCAGCAGTTTATCAGAGGGTACATACAATGAGCAGTTCTTC. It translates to CASSLSEGTYNEQFF.

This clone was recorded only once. The CDR3 spells CATSRTGRGNQPQHF. The CDR3 coding sequence is TGTGCCACCTCCAGAACAGGGAGGGGCAATCAGCCCCAGCATTTT. The chain joins TRBV15 to TRBJ1-5; D may be TRBD1 (6 bases). V dropped 8 bases and J dropped 2 bases, with 16 bases sitting between them. Germline V gene sequence: CDR1 LNHNV, CDR2 YYDKDF (reference sequence). The CDR3 runs 15 residues.

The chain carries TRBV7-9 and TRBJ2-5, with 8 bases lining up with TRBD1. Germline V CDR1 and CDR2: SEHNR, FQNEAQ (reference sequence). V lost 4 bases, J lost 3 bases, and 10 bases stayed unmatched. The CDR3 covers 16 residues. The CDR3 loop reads CASSSGQGTYKETQYF. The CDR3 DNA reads TGTGCCAGCAGCTCAGGACAGGGAACTTACAAAGAGACCCAGTACTTC.

The CDR3 loop is CASSYRDSRGYTF. The CDR3 DNA follows: TGTGCCAGCAGTTACCGGGATTCTAGGGGCTACACCTTC. The chain combines TRBV6-5 with TRBJ1-2, with D uncertain. V was shortened by 2 bases and J by 8 bases, with 12 bases between the two germline ends. Germline CDR1 reads MNHEY; CDR2 reads SVGAGI. The length of the CDR3 is 13 residues.

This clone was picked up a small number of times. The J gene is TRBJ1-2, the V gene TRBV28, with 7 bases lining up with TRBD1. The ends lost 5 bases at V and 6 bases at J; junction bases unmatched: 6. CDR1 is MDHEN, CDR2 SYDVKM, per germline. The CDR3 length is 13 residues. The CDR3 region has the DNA TGTGCCAGCAGTATCAACAGGGGAAATGGCTACACCTTC. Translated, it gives CASSINRGNGYTF.

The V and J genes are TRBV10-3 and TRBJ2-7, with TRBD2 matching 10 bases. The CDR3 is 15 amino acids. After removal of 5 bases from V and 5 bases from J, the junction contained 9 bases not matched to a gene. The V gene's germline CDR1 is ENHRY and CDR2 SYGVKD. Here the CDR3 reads CAISSERGGHHEQYF. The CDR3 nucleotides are TGTGCCATCAGTTCGGAGCGGGGGGGCCACCACGAGCAGTACTTC.

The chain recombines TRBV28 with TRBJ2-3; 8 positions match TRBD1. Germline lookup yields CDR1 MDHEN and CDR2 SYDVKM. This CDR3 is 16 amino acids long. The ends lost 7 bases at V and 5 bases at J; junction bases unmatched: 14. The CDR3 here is CASTQRGRGLVDTQYF. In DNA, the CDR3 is TGTGCCAGCACCCAACGGGGCAGGGGGCTGGTAGATACGCAGTATTTT.

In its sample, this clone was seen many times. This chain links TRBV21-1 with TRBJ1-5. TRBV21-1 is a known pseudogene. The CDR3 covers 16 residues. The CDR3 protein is CASSRMKYGGAQPQHF. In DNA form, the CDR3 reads TGTGCCAGCAGCCGTATGAAATACGGGGGTGCTCAGCCCCAGCATTTT.

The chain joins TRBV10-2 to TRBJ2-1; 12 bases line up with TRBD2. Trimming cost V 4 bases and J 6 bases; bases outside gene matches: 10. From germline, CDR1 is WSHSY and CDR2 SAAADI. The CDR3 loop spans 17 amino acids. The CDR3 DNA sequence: TGCGCCAGCAGTGCTCGACTAGCGGGAGTTCTCCCCAATGAGCAGTTCTTC. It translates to CASSARLAGVLPNEQFF.

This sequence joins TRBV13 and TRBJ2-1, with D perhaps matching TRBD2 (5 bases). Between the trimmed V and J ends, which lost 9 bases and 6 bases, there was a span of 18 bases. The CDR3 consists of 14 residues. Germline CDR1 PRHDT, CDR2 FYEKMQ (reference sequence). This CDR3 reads CARGGPSGINEQFF. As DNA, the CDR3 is TGTGCCAGGGGTGGACCATCGGGGATCAATGAGCAGTTCTTC.

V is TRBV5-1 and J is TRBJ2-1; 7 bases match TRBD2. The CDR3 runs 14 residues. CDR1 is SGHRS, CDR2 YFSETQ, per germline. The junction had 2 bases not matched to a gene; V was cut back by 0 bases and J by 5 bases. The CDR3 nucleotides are TGCGCCAGCAGCTTGGGGGGAGGGCACAATGAGCAGTTCTTC. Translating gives CASSLGGGHNEQFF.

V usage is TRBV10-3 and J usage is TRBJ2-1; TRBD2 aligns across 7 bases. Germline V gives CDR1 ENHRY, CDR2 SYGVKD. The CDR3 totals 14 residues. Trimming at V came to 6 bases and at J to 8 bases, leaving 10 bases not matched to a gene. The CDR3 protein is CAIRSGKGADEQFF. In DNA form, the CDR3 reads TGTGCCATCAGAAGCGGGAAAGGTGCGGATGAGCAGTTCTTC.

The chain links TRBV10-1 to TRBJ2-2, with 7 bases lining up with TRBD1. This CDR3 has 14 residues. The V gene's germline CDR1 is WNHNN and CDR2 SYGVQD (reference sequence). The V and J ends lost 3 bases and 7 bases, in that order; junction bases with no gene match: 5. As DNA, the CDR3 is TGCGCCAGCAGTGAAGCCAGGGGGATCGGGGAGCTGTTTTTT. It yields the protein CASSEARGIGELFF.